This T cell receptor (beta chain) was sequenced during a study of cytomegalovirus exposure and HLA in healthy donors. The study, taken as a whole, reports: Earlier results showed most TCR beta V segments being productive about 87% or about 30% of the time. The only immune exposure information that was available was CMV serostatus. It was taken for granted in presence/absence analyses that sequencing depth across donors was roughly uniform.

Comments on this clone: Its antigen is unknown.

The CDR3 extends over 13 amino acids. V was clipped by 5 bases and J by 9 bases; unmatched bases: 7. Germline CDR1 SGHTA, CDR2 FQGNSA. The donors, nominally healthy at sampling, likely had unrecorded immune exposures. A multiplex PCR was run with 60 Vbeta primers and 13 Jbeta primers. Profiling relied on immunoSEQ multiplex PCR, and the TCRdb table lists in-frame clones only, not all of them. This table holds about 150,000 clones, around 84% found once. The source material was PBMCs. The sequence was collected from a woman between 18 and 29 years old in good health and CMV-seronegative. The chain has TRBV7-2 and TRBJ2-1, with 7 positions matching TRBD1. CDR3 region: CASSPRQGGEQFF. CDR3 nucleotides: TGTGCCAGCAGCCCCAGACAGGGCGGTGAGCAGTTCTTC.